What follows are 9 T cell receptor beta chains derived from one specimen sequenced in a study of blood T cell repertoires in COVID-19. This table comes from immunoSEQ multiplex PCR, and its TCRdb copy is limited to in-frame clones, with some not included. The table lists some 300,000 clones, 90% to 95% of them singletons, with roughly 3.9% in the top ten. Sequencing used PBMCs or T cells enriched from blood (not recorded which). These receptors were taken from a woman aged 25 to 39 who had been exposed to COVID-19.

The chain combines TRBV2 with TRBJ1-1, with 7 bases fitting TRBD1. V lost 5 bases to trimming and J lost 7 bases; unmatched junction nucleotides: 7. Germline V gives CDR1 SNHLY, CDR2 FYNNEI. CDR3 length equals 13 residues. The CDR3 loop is CASSTTGSNEAFF. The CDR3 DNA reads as TGTGCCAGCAGTACGACAGGGTCCAATGAAGCTTTCTTT.

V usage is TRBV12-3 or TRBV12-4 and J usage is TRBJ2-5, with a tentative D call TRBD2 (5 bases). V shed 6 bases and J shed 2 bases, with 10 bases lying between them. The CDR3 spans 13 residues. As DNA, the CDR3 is TGTGCCAGCAGCAGCGGTAGTCAAGAGACCCAGTACTTC. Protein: CASSSGSQETQYF.

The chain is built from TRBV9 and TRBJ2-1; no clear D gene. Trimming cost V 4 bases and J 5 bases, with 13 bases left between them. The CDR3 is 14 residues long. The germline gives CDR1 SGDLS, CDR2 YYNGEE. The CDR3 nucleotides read TGTGCCAGCAGCTTCCGGGTCGAGAACAATGAGCAGTTCTTC. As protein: CASSFRVENNEQFF.

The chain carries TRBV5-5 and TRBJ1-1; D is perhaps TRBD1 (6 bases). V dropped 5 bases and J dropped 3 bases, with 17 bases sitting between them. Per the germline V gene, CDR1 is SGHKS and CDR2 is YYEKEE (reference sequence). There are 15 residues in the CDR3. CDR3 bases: TGTGCCAGCAGGCAGACAGGAGGCGCGTACACTGAAGCTTTCTTT. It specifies CASRQTGGAYTEAFF.

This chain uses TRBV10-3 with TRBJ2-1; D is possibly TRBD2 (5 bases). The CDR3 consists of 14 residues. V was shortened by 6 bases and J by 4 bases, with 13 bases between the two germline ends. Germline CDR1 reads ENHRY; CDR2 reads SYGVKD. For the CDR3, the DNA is TGTGCCATCAGCCCGGGGTCGGGTTACAATGAGCAGTTCTTC. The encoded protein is CAISPGSGYNEQFF.

CDR3 nucleotide sequence: TGTGCCAGCAGTTCGAGGGAACCTAATGAGCAGTTCTTC. Translating it yields CASSSREPNEQFF. The gene calls are TRBV6-2 or TRBV6-3 and TRBJ2-1; D perhaps matches TRBD2 (5 bases). The V gene lost 4 bases and the J gene lost 7 bases, with 11 bases spanning the gap. This CDR3 comprises 13 residues. Germline V gene lookup returns CDR1 MNHEY and CDR2 SVGEGT.

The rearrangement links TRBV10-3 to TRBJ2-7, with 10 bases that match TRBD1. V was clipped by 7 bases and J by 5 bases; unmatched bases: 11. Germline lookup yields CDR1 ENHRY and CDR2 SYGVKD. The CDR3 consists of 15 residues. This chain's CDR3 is CAIKDTGTGVDEQYF. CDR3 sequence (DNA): TGTGCCATCAAAGACACCGGGACAGGGGTCGACGAGCAGTACTTC.

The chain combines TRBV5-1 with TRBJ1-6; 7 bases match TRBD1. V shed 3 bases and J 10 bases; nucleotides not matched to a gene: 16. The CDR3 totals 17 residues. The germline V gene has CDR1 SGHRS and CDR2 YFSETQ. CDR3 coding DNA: TGCGCCAGCAGCTATGGGATGACAGGGTACGACGGGTCACCCCTCCACTTT. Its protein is CASSYGMTGYDGSPLHF.

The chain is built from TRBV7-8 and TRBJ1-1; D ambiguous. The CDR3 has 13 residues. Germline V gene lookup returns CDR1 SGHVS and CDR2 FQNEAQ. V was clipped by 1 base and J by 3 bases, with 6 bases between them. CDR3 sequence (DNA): TGTGCCAGCAGCTTAGAGAGGCACACTGAAGCTTTCTTT. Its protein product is CASSLERHTEAFF.